The 10 T cell receptor beta chains below all came from one sample that was sequenced in a study of blood T cell repertoires in COVID-19. Here immunoSEQ multiplex PCR was the method, and the copy in TCRdb shows in-frame clones only, minus some. The sample consists of 130,000 or so clones, around 87% of them appearing once. The sample comprised peripheral blood. The receptors originated from a woman between 50 and 59 years old who had recovered from COVID-19.

This chain connects TRBV5-4 to TRBJ2-1; tentatively, D is TRBD2 (6 bases). This CDR3 is built from 15 residues. Trimming took 4 bases from V and 9 from J, leaving 20 bases between them. CDR1 SGHNT and CDR2 YYREEE come from the germline V gene (reference sequence). This CDR3 is CASSPLARGGAEQFF. In nucleotides, the CDR3 is TGTGCCAGCAGCCCTTTAGCCCGGGGAGGTGCTGAGCAGTTCTTC.

The rearrangement uses TRBV7-2 and TRBJ2-7, with TRBD2 matching 11 bases. CDR1 is SGHTA, CDR2 FQGNSA, per germline. Trimming cost V 5 bases and J 6 bases; bases outside gene matches: 6. The CDR3 contains 14 residues. CDR3 nucleotides: TGTGCCAGCAGCGGAACTAGCGGGAGATCCGAGCAGTACTTC. Translating gives CASSGTSGRSEQYF.

CDR3 amino acids: CASSPRAQETQYF. CDR3 nucleotide sequence: TGTGCCAGCTCACCCAGGGCCCAAGAGACCCAGTACTTC. The chain is built from TRBV18 and TRBJ2-5; D perhaps matches TRBD1 (5 bases). Germline CDR1 is KGHSH and CDR2 is LQKENI. The CDR3 runs to 13 residues. Trimming pared 3 bases from V and 1 base from J, leaving 6 bases between. Full variable domain (missing parts from reference TRBV18 and TRBJ2-5): NAGVMQNPRHLVRRRGQEARLRCSPMKGHSHVYWYRQLPEEGLKFMVYLQKENIIDESGMPKERFSAEFPKEGPSILRIQQVVRGDSAAYFCASSPRAQETQYFGPGTRLLVL.

This chain joins TRBV7-8 and TRBJ1-1, with 9 bases matching TRBD1. Germline V gene data show CDR1 as SGHVS and CDR2 as FQNEAQ. Unmatched junction bases numbered 8, after V lost 4 bases and J lost 11 bases. CDR3 length: 13 residues. In nucleotides, the CDR3 is TGTGCCAGCAGCTCACGGGACAGGGTTTCGGCTTTCTTT. Encoded protein: CASSSRDRVSAFF.

The V and J genes are TRBV9 and TRBJ1-3; D possibly corresponds to TRBD1 (6 bases). V lost 3 bases, J lost 4 bases, and 17 bases lay in between. The CDR3 loop spans 16 amino acids. Germline CDR1 is SGDLS and CDR2 is YYNGEE. The CDR3 spells CASSDQGSMTGNTIYF. The DNA for the CDR3 is TGTGCCAGCAGCGATCAGGGGAGTATGACCGGAAACACCATATATTTT.

The genes are TRBV5-1 and TRBJ2-1, with 10 bases lining up with TRBD2. The V gene end was trimmed by 2 bases and the J gene end by 6 bases; junction bases not matched to a gene: 5. This CDR3 contains 15 residues. CDR1 and CDR2 from the germline V gene are SGHRS and YFSETQ. CDR3 sequence: CASSFLAGGSNEQFF. DNA of the CDR3: TGCGCCAGCAGCTTTTTAGCGGGAGGATCCAATGAGCAGTTCTTC. The whole variable domain, filled in from reference TRBV5-1 and TRBJ2-1, reads KAGVTQTPRYLIKTRGQQVTLSCSPISGHRSVSWYQQTPGQGLQFLFEYFSETQRNKGNFPGRFSGRQFSNSRSEMNVSTLELGDSALYLCASSFLAGGSNEQFFGPGTRLTVL.

CDR3 bases: TGTGCCAGCAGCTTGACAGGGGTTTCCTACGAGCAGTACTTC. As protein: CASSLTGVSYEQYF. V usage is TRBV13 and J usage is TRBJ2-7; 8 bases line up with TRBD1. CDR3 length: 14 residues. Germline CDR1 reads PRHDT; CDR2 reads FYEKMQ (reference sequence). The J segment lost 1 base and the V segment lost 3 bases, leaving 2 bases of the junction unmatched.

This chain links TRBV5-1 with TRBJ2-5; 7 nucleotides align to TRBD1. The V segment lost 4 bases and the J segment 3 bases; nucleotides outside the gene matches: 3. The CDR3 is made up of 13 amino acids. CDR1 and CDR2 (germline): SGHRS, YFSETQ. CDR3 loop: CASSPGQKETQYF. Written as DNA, the CDR3 is TGCGCCAGCAGCCCGGGACAGAAAGAGACCCAGTACTTC. The full variable domain, with the rest looked up from reference TRBV5-1 and TRBJ2-5, is KAGVTQTPRYLIKTRGQQVTLSCSPISGHRSVSWYQQTPGQGLQFLFEYFSETQRNKGNFPGRFSGRQFSNSRSEMNVSTLELGDSALYLCASSPGQKETQYFGPGTRLLVL.

V gene TRBV5-1 combines with J gene TRBJ2-1, with D possibly being TRBD1 (6 bases). Trimming took off 6 bases at V and 0 bases at J, with 13 bases between the two ends. The CDR3 consists of 15 residues. Germline-derived CDR1 and CDR2 are SGHRS and YFSETQ. The DNA of the CDR3 is TGCGCCAGCAAGAAACAGGGCGACTCCTACAATGAGCAGTTCTTC. The encoded protein is CASKKQGDSYNEQFF. Looking up the rest from reference TRBV5-1 and TRBJ2-1 gives the full variable domain: KAGVTQTPRYLIKTRGQQVTLSCSPISGHRSVSWYQQTPGQGLQFLFEYFSETQRNKGNFPGRFSGRQFSNSRSEMNVSTLELGDSALYLCASKKQGDSYNEQFFGPGTRLTVL.

CDR3 nucleotide sequence: TGTGCCAGTAGCTCAGGGTCCCTATTCCAAGAGACCCAGTACTTC. Its protein is CASSSGSLFQETQYF. The chain joins TRBV19 to TRBJ2-5; possible D gene TRBD1, 5 bases. Germline lookup yields CDR1 LNHDA and CDR2 SQIVND (reference sequence). Deletions cut 6 bases from V and 1 base from J, with 15 bases between. CDR3 length: 15 residues.